The present T cell receptor (beta chain) was sequenced within a study of blood T cell repertoires in COVID-19. In the study overall: T cells, B-cell-depleted T cells, or PBMCs provided the cDNA or gDNA that served as material.

The CDR3 contains 15 residues. Germline V gene data show CDR1 as LGHNT and CDR2 as FRNRAP. The ends lost 6 bases at V and 6 bases at J; junction bases unmatched: 12. Assay used: immunoSEQ multiplex PCR; TCRdb lists only in-frame clones, some missing. The sample carries roughly 190,000 clones, roughly 80% recorded once. This clonotype originated in a woman between 45 and 60 years old with acute or convalescent COVID-19. The chain employs TRBV12-5 and TRBJ2-7, with 9 bases that match TRBD2. The sequencing sample was made of peripheral blood. The chain's CDR3 is CASGTLIAGEVEQYF. In nucleotides, the CDR3 is TGTGCTAGTGGCACGCTTATAGCGGGGGAGGTCGAGCAGTACTTC.